The rows below give T cell receptor beta chains drawn from one sample of a study of molecular identifiers for immune sequencing clone quantification. TCRdb passed the PCR reads through MiXCR, listing each CDR3 protein once. The sample includes 40,000 to 45,000 distinct CDR3 sequences, 15% to 20% of them seen just once. Sequencing used naive CD8+ T cells from blood, with Jurkat cell RNA spiked in. Receptors originate from a human donor in good health. Some libraries in this study had Jurkat cell RNA spiked in. CDR3s include the opening cysteine and the closing phenylalanine or tryptophan. A D gene is named only where the DNA matches it firmly. Size values are once, few and many counts, or a class for expanded clones, and some rows have none.

v_call	clone_size	d_call	j_call	cdr3_nt	cdr3_aa
TRBV11-3	-	-	TRBJ2-5	TGTGCCAGCAGCTCTGGGACGTCAGAGACCCAGTACTTC	CASSSGTSETQYF
TRBV4-3	many	-	TRBJ2-7	TGCGCCAGCAGCCAAGACTACCCCCAGGGCGTGCACGAGCAGTACTTC	CASSQDYPQGVHEQYF
TRBV20-1	many	TRBD1	TRBJ1-5	TGCAGTGCAATAAGATACGGACAGGTCTCAGGGCAGCCCCAGCATTTT	CSAIRYGQVSGQPQHF
TRBV7-2	many	TRBD2	TRBJ2-3	TGTGCCAGCAGCTTATCGGGAGGACTCGGCACAGATACGCAGTATTTT	CASSLSGGLGTDTQYF
TRBV12-3/TRBV12-4	many	-	TRBJ2-3	TGTGCCAGCAGTACTCACGGATACACAGATACGCAGTATTTT	CASSTHGYTDTQYF
TRBV2	many	-	TRBJ2-7	TGTGCCAGCAGTGGTCAGGCGACCAGCTCCTACGAGCAGTACTTC	CASSGQATSSYEQYF
TRBV20-1	many	-	TRBJ2-3	TGCAGTGCTAGAATGGGACATCTAGATACGCAGTATTTT	CSARMGHLDTQYF
TRBV24-1	many	-	TRBJ2-2	TGTGCCACCAGTGATTATTCCGGGGAGCTGTTTTTT	CATSDYSGELFF
TRBV13	once	TRBD1	TRBJ1-1	TGTGCCAGCAGCCCGGGACAGGGTACTGAAGCTTTCTTT	CASSPGQGTEAFF
TRBV6-2/TRBV6-3	many	-	TRBJ2-2	TGTGCCAGCAGAACAGGGAACACCGGGGAGCTGTTTTTT	CASRTGNTGELFF
TRBV7-8	many	TRBD2	TRBJ2-3	TGTGCCAGCAAGCTTTTCAGCGGGGGCACAGATACGCAGTATTTT	CASKLFSGGTDTQYF
TRBV7-6	many	-	TRBJ2-6	TGTGCCAGCAGCTTAAATATTCCTGGGGAACAGGGCTCTGGGGCCAACGTCCTGACTTTC	CASSLNIPGEQGSGANVLTF
TRBV7-6	-	-	TRBJ1-4	TGTGCCAGCAGCTTTGGAGGCGGAGGTGAGAAACTGTTTTTT	CASSFGGGGEKLFF
TRBV7-2	many	TRBD2	TRBJ2-3	TGTGCCAGCAGCTTAGTGGGACTAGCGGGAGACTTGGCAGATACGCAGTATTTT	CASSLVGLAGDLADTQYF
TRBV4-1	many	-	TRBJ2-7	TGCGCCAGCAGCCAAGAGGACTCGGGGTACGAGCAGTACTTC	CASSQEDSGYEQYF
TRBV12-3/TRBV12-4	many	-	TRBJ2-5	TGTGCCAGCAGTTTTCCCCTCGAGACCCAGTACTTC	CASSFPLETQYF
TRBV27	many	TRBD2	TRBJ2-7	TGTGCCAGCAGTTGGACTAGCGGGGGCTACGAGCAGTACTTC	CASSWTSGGYEQYF
TRBV4-1	-	-	TRBJ2-1	TGCGCCAGCAGCCAGGTCGGGGTGGACAATGAGCAGTTCTTC	CASSQVGVDNEQFF
TRBV25-1	many	-	TRBJ2-7	TGTGCCAGCAGGGGGGGGCTTGACAGACAAAACAGCTCCTACGAGCAGTACTTC	CASRGGLDRQNSSYEQYF
TRBV5-6	-	TRBD1	TRBJ2-1	TGTGCCAGCAGCCCGGGACAGGGGGCCTATGAGCAGTTCTTC	CASSPGQGAYEQFF
TRBV24-1	many	TRBD2	TRBJ2-3	TGTGCCACCAGTGAGTTGACTAGCGGAACCACAGATACGCAGTATTTT	CATSELTSGTTDTQYF
TRBV28	many	-	TRBJ2-1	TGTGCCAGCAGTTTTAGGAGCTCCTACAATGAGCAGTTCTTC	CASSFRSSYNEQFF
TRBV7-9	many	-	TRBJ1-5	TGTGCCAGCAGCTTAGACAGTAGCAATCAGCCCCAGCATTTT	CASSLDSSNQPQHF
TRBV29-1	many	-	TRBJ2-3	TGCAGCGTTGAGGCAGGGGCACACACAGATACGCAGTATTTT	CSVEAGAHTDTQYF
TRBV5-4	many	-	TRBJ2-7	TGTGCCAGCAGCTTTGCGGCGGGGGAGCAGTACTTC	CASSFAAGEQYF
TRBV9	many	-	TRBJ1-1	TGTGCCAGCAGCGTAGGTTCGGCGACCTCCGCCGGGACGGCTTGCACTGAAGCTTTCTTT	CASSVGSATSAGTACTEAFF
TRBV2	many	-	TRBJ1-5	TGTGCCAGCAGTTGGGGGGACAGCAATCAGCCCCAGCATTTT	CASSWGDSNQPQHF
TRBV12-3/TRBV12-4	many	-	TRBJ2-5	TGTGCCAGCAGTTTTCGGCTAGTAGCAGAGACCCAGTACTTC	CASSFRLVAETQYF
TRBV15	many	TRBD1	TRBJ2-7	TGTGCCACCAGCGAATCCGGGACAGGGCTAAGCAATGGGCAGTACTTC	CATSESGTGLSNGQYF
TRBV4-3	many	-	TRBJ2-7	TGCGCCAGCAGCCAAGATCTATGGGGCTCTGGCGAGCAGTACTTC	CASSQDLWGSGEQYF
TRBV20-1	few	TRBD2	TRBJ2-5	TGCAGTGCTAGAGACTTTAGCGGGAGTGACTTTGAGACCCAGTACTTC	CSARDFSGSDFETQYF
TRBV29-1	-	TRBD2	TRBJ2-1	TGCAGCGTTGCAGGACTAGCGGGAGAAAAGGTGGGCGATGAGCAGTTCTTC	CSVAGLAGEKVGDEQFF
TRBV4-1	many	TRBD2	TRBJ2-5	TGCGCCAGCAGCCAAGTAGCGGGAGGAATGGAGACCCAGTACTTC	CASSQVAGGMETQYF
TRBV4-3	-	-	TRBJ2-7	TGCGCCAGCAGCCAAGATGGGGGGCTGGACGAGCAGTACTTC	CASSQDGGLDEQYF
TRBV27	many	-	TRBJ2-3	TGTGCCAGCCGGTCAGGGGTTAGCACAGATACGCAGTATTTT	CASRSGVSTDTQYF
TRBV7-9	many	TRBD2	TRBJ2-1	TGTGCCAGCAGCGACCTGAGCGGGAGGGCCTACAATGAGCAGTTCTTC	CASSDLSGRAYNEQFF
TRBV27	many	TRBD2	TRBJ2-2	TGTGCCAGCAGTTGGGGGGGAGGCTTTAACACCGGGGAGCTGTTTTTT	CASSWGGGFNTGELFF
TRBV19	many	-	TRBJ2-1	TGTGCCAGTTGCCCCGGGAGCTCCTACAATGAGCAGTTCTTC	CASCPGSSYNEQFF
TRBV4-1	-	-	TRBJ1-1	TGCGCCAGCAGCAGTGGGGGCCAGGCCCACACTGAAGCTTTCTTT	CASSSGGQAHTEAFF
TRBV7-9	-	-	TRBJ1-6	TGTGCCAGCAGCTTAGATCCCTCATATTCACCCCTCCACTTT	CASSLDPSYSPLHF